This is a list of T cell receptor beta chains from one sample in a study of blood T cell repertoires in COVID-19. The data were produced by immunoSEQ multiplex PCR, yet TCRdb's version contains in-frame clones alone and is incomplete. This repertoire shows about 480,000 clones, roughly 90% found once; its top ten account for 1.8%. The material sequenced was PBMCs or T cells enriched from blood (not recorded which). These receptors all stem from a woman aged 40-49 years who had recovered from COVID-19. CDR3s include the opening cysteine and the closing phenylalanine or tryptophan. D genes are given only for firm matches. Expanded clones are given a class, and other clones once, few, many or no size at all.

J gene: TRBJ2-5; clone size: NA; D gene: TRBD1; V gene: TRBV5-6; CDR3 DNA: TGTGCCAGCAGCTTGTTATTGGGGACAGAGAAAGAGACCCAGTACTTC; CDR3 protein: CASSLLLGTEKETQYF
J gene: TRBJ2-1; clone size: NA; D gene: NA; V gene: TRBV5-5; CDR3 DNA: TGTGCCAGCAGCTTCCTAGTCGGCGCGACGTACAATGAGCAGTTCTTC; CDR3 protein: CASSFLVGATYNEQFF
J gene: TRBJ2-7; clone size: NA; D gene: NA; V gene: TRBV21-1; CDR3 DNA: TGTGCCAGCAGCATCCAAGCCCGGGGACTAGCGGGAGGGCCTTGTGAGCAGTACTTC; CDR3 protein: CASSIQARGLAGGPCEQYF
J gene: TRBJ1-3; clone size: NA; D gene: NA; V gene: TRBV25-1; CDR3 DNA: TGTGCCAGCAGTGCGGCAGGGTTAAACACCATATATTTT; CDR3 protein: CASSAAGLNTIYF
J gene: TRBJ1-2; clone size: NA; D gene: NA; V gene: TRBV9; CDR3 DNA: TGTGCCAGCAGCGTAGCACAGGACTATGGCTACACCTTC; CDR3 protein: CASSVAQDYGYTF
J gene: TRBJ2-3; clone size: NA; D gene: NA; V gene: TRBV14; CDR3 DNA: TGTGCCAGCAGCCAAGATTTCCTAGGGGTACCTAGCACAGATACGCAGTATTTT; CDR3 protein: CASSQDFLGVPSTDTQYF
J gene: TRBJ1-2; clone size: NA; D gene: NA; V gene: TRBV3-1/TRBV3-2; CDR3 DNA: TGTGCCAGCAGCCAAGTGGGGCCAAAAGGGGGCTACACCTTC; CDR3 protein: CASSQVGPKGGYTF
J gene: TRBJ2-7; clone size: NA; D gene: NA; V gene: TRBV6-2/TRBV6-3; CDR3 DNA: TGTGCCAGCAGCGACAGTAACGAGCAGTACTTC; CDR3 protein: CASSDSNEQYF
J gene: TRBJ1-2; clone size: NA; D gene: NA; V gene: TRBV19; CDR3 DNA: TGTGCCAGTAGTAATGGGCCTCGTGGCTACACCTTC; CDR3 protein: CASSNGPRGYTF
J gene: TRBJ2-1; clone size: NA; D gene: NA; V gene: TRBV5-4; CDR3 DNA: TGTGCCAGCAGCTTGGCCCGGAGCTCCTACAATGAGCAGTTCTTC; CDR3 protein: CASSLARSSYNEQFF
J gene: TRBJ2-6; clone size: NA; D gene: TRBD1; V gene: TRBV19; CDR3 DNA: TGTGCCAGTAGTATAGGGACAGGGGGCTTGCCCGGGGCCAACGTCCTGACTTTC; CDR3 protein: CASSIGTGGLPGANVLTF
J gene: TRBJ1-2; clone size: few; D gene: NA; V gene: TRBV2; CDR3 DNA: TGTGCCAGCAGTGAAGCTGGAGGTGGCTATGGCTACACCTTC; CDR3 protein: CASSEAGGGYGYTF
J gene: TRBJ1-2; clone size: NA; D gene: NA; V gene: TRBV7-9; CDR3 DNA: TGTGCCAGCAGCTTAGCACAGGCCTATGGCTACACCTTC; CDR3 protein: CASSLAQAYGYTF
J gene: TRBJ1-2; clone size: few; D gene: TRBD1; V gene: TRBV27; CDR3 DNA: TGTGCCAGCAGTCCGGGACAGGGCAGGGGTAACTATGGCTACACCTTC; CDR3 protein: CASSPGQGRGNYGYTF
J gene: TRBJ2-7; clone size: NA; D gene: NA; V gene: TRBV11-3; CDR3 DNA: TGTGCCAGCAGCTTAAGGGGCCTAGACACCCCGTACTTC; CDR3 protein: CASSLRGLDTPYF
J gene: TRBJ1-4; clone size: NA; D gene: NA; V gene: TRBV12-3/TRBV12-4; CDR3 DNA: TGTGCCAGCAGAGCGGTAAATGAAAAACTGTTTTTT; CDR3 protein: CASRAVNEKLFF
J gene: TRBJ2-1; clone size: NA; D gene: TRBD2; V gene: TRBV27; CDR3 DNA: TGTGCCAGCAGTAGCGGGAGGGCCTACAATGAGCAGTTCTTC; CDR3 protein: CASSSGRAYNEQFF
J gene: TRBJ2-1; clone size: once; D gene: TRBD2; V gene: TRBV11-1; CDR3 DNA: TGTGCCAGCAGCTTATATGCTTTGTGGGAGGGTGAGCAGTTCTTC; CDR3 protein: CASSLYALWEGEQFF
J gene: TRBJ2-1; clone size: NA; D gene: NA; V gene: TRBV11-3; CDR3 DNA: TGTGCCAGCAGCTTAATCCTCAATGAGCAGTTCTTC; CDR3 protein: CASSLILNEQFF
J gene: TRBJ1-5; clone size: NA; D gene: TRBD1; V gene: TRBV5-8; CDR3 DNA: TGTGCCAGCAGCTTGGTGAAGGGGGCGTCTCAGCCCCAGCATTTT; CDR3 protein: CASSLVKGASQPQHF